The 4 T cell receptor beta chains presented below share a single source sample, sequenced in a study of T cells in Graves' hyperthyroidism and ophthalmopathy. Amplification yielded TCR beta CDR3 regions, with RNA transcripts as the source. The HTBI primer set drove a first-round RT-PCR of the TCR CDR3. TCRdb re-called the multiplex PCR reads through MiXCR, storing one row per CDR3 protein. The data show 700,000 to 850,000 distinct CDR3 sequences, around a third seen once. What was sequenced was blood. Receptors were obtained from a middle-aged woman with Graves' hyperthyroidism.

The table lists this clonotype with many counts. The chain has TRBV25-1 and TRBJ1-5, with D unresolved. Deletions cut 6 bases from V and 2 bases from J, with 14 bases between. The CDR3 sequence is 15 residues long. CDR1 and CDR2 (germline): MGHDK, SYGVNS. The CDR3 is CASSPLGGGNQPQHF. Written as DNA, the CDR3 is TGTGCCAGCAGCCCACTCGGCGGGGGCAATCAGCCCCAGCATTTT.

This clonotype was picked up many times. The chain carries TRBV6-5 and TRBJ1-2; D call uncertain. The CDR3 totals 12 residues. Germline CDR1 MNHEY, CDR2 SVGAGI. The germline V and J ends were trimmed by 5 bases and 8 bases, with 12 bases remaining between them. CDR3 sequence reads: CASSGPTEGYTF. The CDR3 DNA reads as TGTGCCAGCAGTGGTCCCACAGAGGGCTACACCTTC.

With regard to this clonotype: This may arise from a read error, as a much more abundant clone is one base away. The chain joins TRBV9 to TRBJ1-2; 9 bases are a match to TRBD1. Germline-derived CDR1 and CDR2 are SGDLS and YYNGEE. The V segment lost 0 bases and the J segment 2 bases; nucleotides outside the gene matches: 2. The CDR3 contains 15 residues. CDR3 protein: CASSVGGTGNYGYTF. CDR3 coding DNA: TGTGCCAGCAGCGTAGGGGGGACAGGGAACTATGGCTACACCTTC.

This chain uses TRBV2 with TRBJ2-2; D tentatively fits TRBD1 or TRBD2 (6 bases each). This CDR3 has 14 residues. The V and J ends lost 8 bases and 3 bases respectively, with 13 bases between them. Per the germline V gene, CDR1 is SNHLY and CDR2 is FYNNEI. This CDR3 is CASGPGADTGELFF. Written as DNA, the CDR3 is TGTGCCAGCGGCCCGGGGGCGGACACCGGGGAGCTGTTTTTT.